The clone carrying this T cell receptor beta chain registers medium-sized by frequency. Antigen unknown. TRB was amplified from about 270 ng of peripheral blood genomic DNA per sample. TRB was amplified by touch-down multiplex PCR, primer pools A and B combined. From the multiplex PCR reads, TCRdb lists one entry per CDR3 protein and no DNA. This sample's table reports 1,900 or so distinct CDR3 sequences. These data belong to a study of T cell clusters in autoimmune cytopenias. Study-wide results and caveats: No cluster-lack signature appeared between secondary cytopenia and chronic lymphocytic leukemia patients, apparently due to lymphoma masking. Physiological T cell clusters of healthy donors were apparently absent in primary autoimmune cytopenia patients. Exclusive TRB clusters were approximately 3.2-fold more numerous in healthy donors than in active autoimmune hepatitis.

The CDR3 extends over 13 amino acids. Germline loops: CDR1 MNHNS, CDR2 SASEGT. The TCR originated in a human donor with an autoimmune cytopenia, with autoimmune hepatitis or in good health (not recorded which). The sample taken for sequencing was peripheral blood. J is TRBJ1-2 and V is TRBV6-1; TCRdb's D gene call, TRBD1, goes unchecked for lack of DNA. CDR3 loop: CASSESQDYGYTF.